Shown below are 5 T cell receptor beta chains from a single sample sequenced in a study of blood T cell repertoires in COVID-19 (TCRdb year 2020). Libraries were prepared through the immunoSEQ multiplex PCR assay. The clones in this table, taken by TCRdb from immuneACCESS, are in-frame only. Not every clone is retained; where verified, under half of the shortfall comes from an unresolved V gene, and the cause of the rest is unknown. The sample table shows about 120,000 clones, and approximately 88% are seen once. Of the sample, 9% to 12% is held by the ten largest clones. What was sequenced was peripheral blood. These receptors all come from a man aged 50 or older with acute or convalescent COVID-19.

This chain joins TRBV5-1 and TRBJ2-1; weak D call: TRBD2 (6 bases). In germline, CDR1 is SGHRS, CDR2 YFSETQ. The CDR3 spans 15 residues. V was pared by 4 bases and J by 0 bases, with 11 bases between. The CDR3 here is CASSNEAGSYNEQFF. The CDR3 nucleotides are TGCGCCAGCAGCAACGAAGCGGGCTCCTACAATGAGCAGTTCTTC.

V usage is TRBV7-3 and J usage is TRBJ2-1, with D maybe TRBD1 (5 bases). V was clipped by 1 base and J by 6 bases, with 16 bases between them. Germline V gene sequence: CDR1 SGHTA, CDR2 FQGTGA. The CDR3 is 16 amino acids. The CDR3 loop reads CASSLSSGVTVNEQFF. The CDR3 region has the DNA TGTGCCAGCAGCTTAAGTTCTGGGGTGACAGTCAATGAGCAGTTCTTC.

The J gene is TRBJ2-3, the V gene TRBV7-2; D is ambiguous. This CDR3 region has 14 residues. CDR1 is SGHTA and CDR2 is FQGNSA in the germline V gene. Between the trimmed V and J ends, which lost 0 bases and 1 base, there was a span of 5 bases. CDR3 sequence reads: CASSLAPGTDTQYF. The CDR3 bases are TGTGCCAGCAGCTTAGCCCCAGGCACAGATACGCAGTATTTT. The entire variable domain, with the rest obtained from reference TRBV7-2 and TRBJ2-3, is as follows: GAGVSQSPSNKVTEKGKDVELRCDPISGHTALYWYRQSLGQGLEFLIYFQGNSAPDKSGLPSDRFSAERTGGSVSTLTIQRTQQEDSAVYLCASSLAPGTDTQYFGPGTRLTVL.

The chain recombines TRBV11-2 with TRBJ2-2; 13 bases align to TRBD2. After removal of 5 bases from V and 3 bases from J, the junction contained 6 bases not matched to a gene. Germline loops: CDR1 SGHAT, CDR2 FQNNGV. The CDR3 covers 17 residues. CDR3 protein: CASSPKGLAGYTGELFF. The CDR3 bases are TGTGCCAGCAGCCCCAAGGGACTAGCGGGGTACACCGGGGAGCTGTTTTTT.

The rearrangement links TRBV11-2 to TRBJ2-5, with TRBD2 as a possible D gene (5 bases). The CDR3 is made up of 15 amino acids. Germline V CDR1 and CDR2: SGHAT, FQNNGV. Trimming shortened V by 5 bases and J by 2 bases, and 15 bases separated the two germline ends. DNA for the CDR3: TGTGCCAGCAGCCGATTACTAGGTCCTCAAGAGACCCAGTACTTC. This translates into CASSRLLGPQETQYF.